This TCR beta chain was retrieved from a study of shared clonotypes between healthy human individuals. Across the study: Those who served as donors were a couple of women and three men between the ages of 18 and 49. Plates per donor: three CD4 naive, three CD4 memory, two CD8 naive, one CD8 memory.

As for this clone: The target antigen is unknown.

Germline lookup yields CDR1 LNHDA and CDR2 SQIVND (reference sequence). The CDR3 totals 15 residues. Trimming took 6 bases from V and 9 from J; bases not matched to a gene: 10. The method was immunoSEQ multiplex PCR; TCRdb's version includes in-frame clones alone and lacks a portion of them. The repertoire includes roughly 700,000 clones, roughly 91% of them detected once, and 34% sits in the top ten. Whole-study results and caveats: Sampling covered nothing but blood. Tissue TCR repertoires likely differ from those found in blood.

The receptor was isolated from a young man in good health. Some clones in this sample may be carry-over from other donors' samples. Material for sequencing was memory CD8+ T cells from PBMCs. Stated subset: CD45RO+ cells pooled with CCR7-negative TemRA cells. V usage is TRBV19 and J usage is TRBJ2-2; 10 bases agree with TRBD2. The CDR3 sequence is CASRTTSGDSRELFF. The CDR3 DNA sequence: TGTGCCAGTAGAACCACTAGCGGGGATTCTAGGGAGCTGTTTTTT.